This T cell receptor beta chain originates from a study of metastatic and nonmetastatic thyroid tumors. Across the study: Repertoire data that came from the blood and tumor or nodule tissue of malignant and benign thyroid patients were compared. Whole-study findings and limits: In blood and tumor, TCR beta diversity was reportedly significantly higher in malignant thyroid tumors than in benign nodules.

Thyroid surgery was preceded by no treatment in any patient. Points on this clone: Its antigen is unknown.

V lost 6 bases and J 7 bases, leaving 21 bases between the germline ends. Looked up from germline, CDR1 is MDHEN and CDR2 is SYDVKM. The CDR3 has 15 amino acids. In the study's own analysis: The authors used CDR3 differences across clinicopathological groups to build a distant-metastasis classifier for papillary thyroid cancer. TCRdb re-clonotyped the PCR reads via MiXCR. These V and J calls rely on TCRdb rather than the paper's analysis. The sample includes roughly 6,000 clones, approximately 34% of them seen just once. The sequence was obtained from a female donor with papillary thyroid cancer or a benign thyroid nodule (not recorded which). Some clones in this sample may be carry-over from other donors' samples. Sequencing used tumor tissue. This chain connects TRBV28 to TRBJ1-2; no firm D call. Written as DNA, the CDR3 is TGTGCCAGCAGCCAACGTGGAAGCGAAGACGGTGGCTACACCTTC. Encoded protein: CASSQRGSEDGGYTF.